The sequence of this T cell receptor (beta chain) was determined in a study of OX40 agonist ivuxolimab in advanced cancers. Study overall: Those treated in dose escalation had hepatocellular carcinoma, melanoma, renal cell cancer or head and neck cancer. One patient with hepatocellular carcinoma and two with cutaneous melanoma, three in all, had partial responses. Study results and limitations: Relatively little clonal expansion, among the lowest observed, appeared in partial responders at 0.1-3.0 mg/kg.

For this clone: As yet, its antigen is unknown.

Using immunoSEQ multiplex PCR, the repertoire was profiled, and TCRdb retains in-frame clones only, with some absent. The table lists tens of thousands of clones, over 65% of them singletons. The CDR3 totals 15 residues. Germline CDR1 reads MGHRA; CDR2 reads YSYEKL. With 0 bases removed from V and 2 bases from J, the gap between germline ends came to 10 bases. The sample was CD4+ or CD8+ T cells sorted from blood, taken in a trial of the OX40 agonist ivuxolimab. This clonotype originated in an adult with an advanced solid tumor such as melanoma, head and neck, liver or kidney cancer. The rearrangement uses TRBV4-1 and TRBJ1-1, with TRBD1 as a possible D gene (6 bases). CDR3 amino acids: CASSQDRGPNTEAFF. The CDR3 nucleotides are TGCGCCAGCAGCCAAGACAGGGGACCTAACACTGAAGCTTTCTTT.